What follows describes a single TCR beta chain. What it recognizes is unknown. Germline-derived CDR1 and CDR2 are SGHTA and FQGNSA. CDR3 size: 16 residues. The V gene lost 5 bases and the J gene lost 4 bases, with 17 bases spanning the gap. This specimen comes from a study of T cell responses to AZD1222 COVID-19 vaccine. Using immunoSEQ multiplex PCR, the repertoire was profiled, and TCRdb retains in-frame clones only, with some absent. Here the sample spans 80,000 to 90,000 clones, about 92% being singletons. Study-level findings and limits: White British ancestry dominated among donors, who included more females, and clonal diversity was possibly underestimated. Reportedly, nearly half the spike-specific TCRs target unmutated variant regions.

The sample here was peripheral blood, taken on day 0 of AZD1222 vaccination. This receptor was obtained from an adult in good health. This chain links TRBV7-2 with TRBJ1-4; tentatively, D is TRBD1 (5 bases). The CDR3 coding sequence is TGTGCCAGCAGCCCCCAACGGGACCGACGTAATGAAAAACTGTTTTTT. This sequence encodes CASSPQRDRRNEKLFF. Supplemented by reference TRBV7-2 and TRBJ1-4, the full variable domain reads GAGVSQSPSNKVTEKGKDVELRCDPISGHTALYWYRQSLGQGLEFLIYFQGNSAPDKSGLPSDRFSAERTGGSVSTLTIQRTQQEDSAVYLCASSPQRDRRNEKLFFGSGTQLSVL.